This T cell receptor (beta chain) was recorded in a study of T cell changes during pregnancy in multiple sclerosis. Profiling relied on immunoSEQ multiplex PCR, and the TCRdb table lists in-frame clones only, not all of them. There are fewer than 40,000 clones in the sample; about 91% occur only once, and approximately 0.79% lies in the top ten. Germline CDR1 is SGHDT and CDR2 is YYEEEE. This CDR3 is built from 15 residues. V dropped 4 bases and J dropped 4 bases, with 15 bases sitting between them. Sequences were derived from CD4+ T cells from peripheral blood mononuclear cells, sampled in the third trimester of pregnancy. This clonotype was obtained from a female donor with multiple sclerosis, enrolled in a pregnancy study. This chain joins TRBV5-6 and TRBJ2-1, with D uncertain. The CDR3 DNA follows: TGTGCCAGCAGCCTAGGTAGTGCCCCGTACAATGAGCAGTTCTTC. As protein: CASSLGSAPYNEQFF.